A single TCR beta chain is shown here with its context. Distinct nucleotide sequences in the sample also encode this CDR3. The sample comes from a study of shared clonotypes between healthy human individuals. Only in-frame clones appear in the TCRdb table, and some are missing; sequencing was by immunoSEQ multiplex PCR. The sample records some 1,400,000 clones, roughly 96% being singletons. After removal of 5 bases from V and 0 bases from J, the junction contained 15 bases not matched to a gene. CDR3 length equals 21 residues. Germline loops: CDR1 KGHSH, CDR2 LQKENI. Sequencing was done on a sample of naive CD4+ T cells sorted from blood. Subset described: CD45RA+ positively selected. V and J are TRBV18 and TRBJ2-2, with 13 bases that match TRBD2. The TCR originated in a man aged 25-45 years in good health. CDR3 DNA: TGTGCCAGCTCATCACGACTAGCGGGAGGAGGTGCGACAGCGAACACCGGGGAGCTGTTTTTT. Encoded protein: CASSSRLAGGGATANTGELFF.